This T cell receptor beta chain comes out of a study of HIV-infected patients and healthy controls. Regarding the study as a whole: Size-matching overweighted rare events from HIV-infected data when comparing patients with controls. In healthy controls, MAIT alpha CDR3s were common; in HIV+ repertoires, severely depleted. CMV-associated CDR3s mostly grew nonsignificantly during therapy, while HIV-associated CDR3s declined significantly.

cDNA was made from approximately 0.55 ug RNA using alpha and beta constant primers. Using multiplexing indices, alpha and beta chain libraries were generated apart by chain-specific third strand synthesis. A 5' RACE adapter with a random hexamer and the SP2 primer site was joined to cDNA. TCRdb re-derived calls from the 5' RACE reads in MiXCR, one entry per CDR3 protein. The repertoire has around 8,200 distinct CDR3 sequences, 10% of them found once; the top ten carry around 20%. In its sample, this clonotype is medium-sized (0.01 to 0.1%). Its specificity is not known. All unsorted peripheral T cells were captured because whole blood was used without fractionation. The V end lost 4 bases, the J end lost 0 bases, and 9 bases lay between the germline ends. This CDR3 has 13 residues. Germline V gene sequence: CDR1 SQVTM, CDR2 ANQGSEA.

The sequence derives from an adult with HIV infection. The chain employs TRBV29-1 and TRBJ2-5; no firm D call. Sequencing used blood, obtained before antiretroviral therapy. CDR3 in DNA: TGCAGCGTTGGTGACGGCAACCAAGAGACCCAGTACTTC. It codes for CSVGDGNQETQYF.